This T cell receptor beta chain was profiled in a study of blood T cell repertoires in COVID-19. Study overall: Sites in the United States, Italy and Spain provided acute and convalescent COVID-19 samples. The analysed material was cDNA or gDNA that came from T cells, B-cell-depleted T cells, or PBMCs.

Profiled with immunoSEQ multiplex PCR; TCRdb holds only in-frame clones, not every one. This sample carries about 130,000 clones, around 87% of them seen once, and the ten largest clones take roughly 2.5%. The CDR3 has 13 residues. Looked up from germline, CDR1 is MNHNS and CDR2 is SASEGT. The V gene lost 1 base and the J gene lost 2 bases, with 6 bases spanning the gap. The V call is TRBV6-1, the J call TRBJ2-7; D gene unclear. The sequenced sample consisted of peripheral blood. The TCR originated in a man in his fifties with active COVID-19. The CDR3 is CASSEDMPYEQYF. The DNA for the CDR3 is TGTGCCAGCAGTGAAGACATGCCCTACGAGCAGTACTTC.